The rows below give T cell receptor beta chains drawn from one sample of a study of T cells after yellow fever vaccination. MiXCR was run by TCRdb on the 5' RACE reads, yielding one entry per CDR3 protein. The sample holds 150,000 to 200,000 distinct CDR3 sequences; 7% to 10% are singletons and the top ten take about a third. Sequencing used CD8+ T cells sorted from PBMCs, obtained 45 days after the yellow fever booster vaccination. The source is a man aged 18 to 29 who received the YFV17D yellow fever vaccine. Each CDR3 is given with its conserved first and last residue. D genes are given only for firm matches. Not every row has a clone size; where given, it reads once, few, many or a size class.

CDR3 DNA: TGTGCCAGCAGCTTAGAACAGGGGGCCTACACTGAAGCTTTCTTT
CDR3 protein: CASSLEQGAYTEAFF
V gene: TRBV7-9
J gene: TRBJ1-1
D gene: TRBD1
clone size: .

CDR3 DNA: TGTGCCAGCAGATTAGCCCTCGAGCAGTACTTC
CDR3 protein: CASRLALEQYF
V gene: TRBV13
J gene: TRBJ2-7
D gene: .
clone size: .

CDR3 DNA: TGTGCCAGCAGCGCCGGGACAGGGGTTTACAATGAGCAGTTCTTC
CDR3 protein: CASSAGTGVYNEQFF
V gene: TRBV11-2
J gene: TRBJ2-1
D gene: TRBD1
clone size: few

CDR3 DNA: TGTGCCAGCAGAGTGGCGGGGAAAGGGGCCAACACTGAAGCTTTCTTT
CDR3 protein: CASRVAGKGANTEAFF
V gene: TRBV7-9
J gene: TRBJ1-1
D gene: .
clone size: few

CDR3 DNA: TGTGCCAGCTCCCGGTTCGGCAATCAGCCCCAGCATTTT
CDR3 protein: CASSRFGNQPQHF
V gene: TRBV27
J gene: TRBJ1-5
D gene: .
clone size: few

CDR3 DNA: TGTGCCAGCTCACCACCCATAGCGGGGCGTCATTTCTCAAATACGCAGTATTTT
CDR3 protein: CASSPPIAGRHFSNTQYF
V gene: TRBV18
J gene: TRBJ2-3
D gene: TRBD2
clone size: few

CDR3 DNA: TGTGCCAGCAGTTTAAGGACATCCAAGCAGGGCTACACCTTC
CDR3 protein: CASSLRTSKQGYTF
V gene: TRBV12-3/TRBV12-4
J gene: TRBJ1-2
D gene: .
clone size: few

CDR3 DNA: TGTGCCATCAGTGCCCAGCGGGGGACAGATACGCAGTATTTT
CDR3 protein: CAISAQRGTDTQYF
V gene: TRBV10-3
J gene: TRBJ2-3
D gene: TRBD2
clone size: .

CDR3 DNA: TGTGCCAGCAGCATCGGGACTAGCAAACCCAGAGATACGCAGTATTTT
CDR3 protein: CASSIGTSKPRDTQYF
V gene: TRBV5-4
J gene: TRBJ2-3
D gene: TRBD2
clone size: .

CDR3 DNA: TGTGCCAGCAGTTTATTCTTGCGGGACAGGAGAAATTCACCCCTCCACTTT
CDR3 protein: CASSLFLRDRRNSPLHF
V gene: TRBV28
J gene: TRBJ1-6
D gene: TRBD1
clone size: few

CDR3 DNA: TGTGCCACCGGCAAATTGAATGAGCAGTTCTTC
CDR3 protein: CATGKLNEQFF
V gene: TRBV24-1
J gene: TRBJ2-1
D gene: .
clone size: few